This T cell receptor (beta chain) was captured by sequencing in a study of regulatory T cells in long-lasting Graves disease (dated by TCRdb to the early 2020s). Turning to the overall study: Persistent Graves' disease was defined as persistently positive TSH receptor autoantibodies together with antithyroid drug treatment for over 5 years. Patients with persistent Graves' disease were compared with patients with newly diagnosed Graves' disease using TCR sequencing and RNA sequencing of peripheral blood. The study took place in China and was registered as a clinical trial. TCR sequencing covered some 13 persistent and 20 or so newly diagnosed Graves' disease patients, approximately 33 samples in total. Antithyroid drugs had been taken for 8.5 to 12 years on average by persistent Graves' disease patients in the clinical cohort.

In light of the paper, this sample's time point label describes: persistent/refractory GD, antithyroid drugs over 5 years with positive TRAb. For both TCR sequencing and RNA sequencing, RNA was extracted from PBMCs in TRIzol. The diagnosis of Graves' disease was made according to American Thyroid Association guidelines. The patients came from an endocrinology department in Xi'an, China. From each patient, around 8.3 milliliters of peripheral blood was collected into an EDTA anticoagulant tube. Ficoll Paque Plus density gradient separation was used to isolate PBMCs, and no additional T cell sorting was done. An Agilent 2100 Bioanalyzer and agarose gel were used to check RNA quality, while a NanoDrop 2000 measured RNA concentration. The research as a whole found: More public clonotypes were shared among persistent patients (fewer than 3,000) than among newly diagnosed patients (approximately 1,000). The authors acknowledged the small sample size as a limitation that may reduce accuracy. Peripheral blood alone was examined, since thyroid tissue, which constituted the primary lesion, could not be accessed. Persistent Graves' disease patients showed lower TCR Shannon entropy and fewer highly expanded clones than newly diagnosed patients, suggesting clonal expansion. Sequencing and analysis were restricted to the TCR beta chain. TRBV28, TRBJ1-2 and TRBJ2-5 were preferentially used in persistent disease, while TRBV20-1 and TRBJ2-1 were favored in newly diagnosed disease.

The CDR3 spans 12 residues, from the cysteine through the phenylalanine. The only DNA kept is the CDR3, 36 bases in frame from the first base. Sequences LNHNV (CDR1) and YYDKDF (CDR2) are obtained from the germline V gene (reference sequence). The junction carries 10 bases between V and J, which are trimmed by 4 bases and 6 bases respectively. Libraries came from multiplex PCR. The sequencer listed for this sample is Illumina HiSeq 4000. CDR3 regions were amplified by Arm-PCR with iRepertoire HTBI primers to construct TCR beta libraries. Before sequencing, the PCR products went through gel purification. In the authors' own workflow: Across samples, roughly 60 TRBV and 15 or so TRBJ segments were identified and used for gene usage analysis of CDR3 amino acid clonotypes. COPE and FqMerger were used to merge filtered high-quality paired reads into contigs. BLAST was used to align contigs to IMGT TRBV, TRBD and TRBJ reference genes, with CDR3 defined following IMGT. Any clonotype with a frequency above 0.1% was counted as a highly expanded clone. Shannon entropy served as the measure of repertoire diversity, while the Gini coefficient captured V-J evenness. Clonotypes shared by more than one individual were considered public. Starting from the raw public reads, TCRdb applied fastp trimming at Q25, assembled clones with MiXCR and retained in-frame beta chains. Entries that share a CDR3 protein sequence are merged under the most common genes and DNA. It is TCRdb's table, rather than the study itself, that gives the V and J calls and clone size. The table for this sample lists under 450,000 distinct CDR3 sequences; approximately 25% of them were counted only once. The ten largest account for 25% to 30% of the sample.

This clonotype came up many times. Its recognized antigen is unknown. No much larger clonotype is one base removed from it; base qualities were not supplied. Specimen: peripheral blood mononuclear cells (PBMCs), collected when the disease was refractory, from a patient treated with antithyroid drugs. This sequence originates from a woman aged 40-49 years with Graves disease. Donor details come from another sample of the same person, matched by shared clones. The sequence links TRBV15 to TRBJ2-7; there is no confident call for the D gene. The CDR3 in this case is CATSTSVSEQYF. The sequenced DNA: TGTGCCACCAGCACCTCGGTCAGCGAGCAGTACTTC.